This TCR beta chain emerged from a study of cytomegalovirus exposure and HLA in healthy donors. With regard to this clone: Antigen unknown.

General study results and limits: Researchers reported that a few CMV-associated chains were confirmed in vitro as CMV antigen-specific.

The table came from immunoSEQ multiplex PCR; TCRdb's copy has only in-frame clones and leaves some out. The data hold around 150,000 clones, with about four fifths observed a single time. CDR1 is SNHLY, CDR2 FYNNEI, per germline. V gave up 0 bases and J gave up 6 bases, with 9 bases separating them. The CDR3 extends over 13 amino acids. Sequencing was done on a sample of PBMCs. The gene calls are TRBV2 and TRBJ2-7; no firm D call. This TCR was sampled from a man aged 25-45 years in good health and CMV-seropositive. For the CDR3, the DNA is TGTGCCAGCAGTGAAGCGCAGTATATCGAGCAGTACTTC. It translates to CASSEAQYIEQYF. Full variable domain (rest looked up from reference TRBV2 and TRBJ2-7): EPEVTQTPSHQVTQMGQEVILRCVPISNHLYFYWYRQILGQKVEFLVSFYNNEISEKSEIFDDQFSVERPDGSNFTLKIRSTKLEDSAMYFCASSEAQYIEQYFGPGTRLTVT.